Below are 18 T cell receptor beta chains sequenced from a single sample in a study of technical replicates of blood from a few donors. Repertoires were generated with immunoSEQ multiplex PCR, while TCRdb's copy carries only in-frame clones and drops some. The profile shows 75,000 to 100,000 clones, less than 95% of them singletons. Sequenced material: T cells isolated from PBMCs. Receptor source: a human donor in good health.

This rearrangement joins TRBV19 to TRBJ2-7; 11 bases map to TRBD2. V lost 8 bases and J lost 5; bases outside the gene matches: 8. Germline V lookup: CDR1 LNHDA, CDR2 SQIVND (reference sequence). The CDR3 totals 14 residues. DNA for the CDR3: TGTGCCAGTTCTTTAGCGGGAGGGATGGACGAGCAGTACTTC. It specifies CASSLAGGMDEQYF. The full variable domain, with the rest looked up from reference TRBV19 and TRBJ2-7, is DGGITQSPKYLFRKEGQNVTLSCEQNLNHDAMYWYRQDPGQGLRLIYYSQIVNDFQKGDIAEGYSVSREKKESFPLTVTSAQKNPTAFYLCASSLAGGMDEQYFGPGTRLTVT.

The J gene is TRBJ2-7, the V gene TRBV25-1; 10 positions agree with TRBD1. The CDR3 has 15 residues. Per germline, CDR1 MGHDK and CDR2 SYGVNS. The ends lost 5 bases at V and 0 bases at J; junction bases unmatched: 4. The CDR3 spells CASSRDRGNSYEQYF. The CDR3 coding sequence is TGTGCCAGCAGTCGGGACAGGGGAAACTCCTACGAGCAGTACTTC.

The chain couples TRBV7-9 to TRBJ1-1; possible D gene TRBD1, 5 bases. The V end lost 0 bases, the J end lost 11 bases, and 10 bases lay between the germline ends. Germline V gene sequence: CDR1 SEHNR, CDR2 FQNEAQ (reference sequence). This CDR3 has 12 residues. This CDR3 is CASSLADSGAFF. CDR3 nucleotide sequence: TGTGCCAGCAGCTTAGCTGACAGCGGGGCTTTCTTT.

DNA of the CDR3: TGTGCCAGTAGTGCCTGGGTGGGGGGGGAGTTGAACACTGAAGCTTTCTTT. This codes for CASSAWVGGELNTEAFF. The gene calls are TRBV19 and TRBJ1-1; D is possibly TRBD1 (5 bases). The V gene's germline CDR1 is LNHDA and CDR2 SQIVND (reference sequence). CDR3 size: 17 residues. V was cut by 5 bases and J by 0 bases, with 19 bases left in between.

V gene TRBV11-3 combines with J gene TRBJ2-2; 9 bases are a match to TRBD1. The CDR3 extends over 15 amino acids. With 5 bases clipped from V and 5 bases from J, the junction kept 6 bases outside the gene matches. Germline V gives CDR1 SGHNT, CDR2 YENEEA. The CDR3 region has the DNA TGTGCCAGCAGCGGTGACAGGGGGAGTACCGGGGAGCTGTTTTTT. This translates into CASSGDRGSTGELFF.

V is TRBV6-1 and J is TRBJ1-5; D is possibly TRBD1 (6 bases). In germline, CDR1 is MNHNS, CDR2 SASEGT. This CDR3 contains 13 residues. The V and J ends lost 4 bases and 4 bases respectively, with 8 bases between them. CDR3 sequence reads: CASSVTGNQPQHF. The CDR3 DNA follows: TGTGCCAGCAGTGTCACAGGGAATCAGCCCCAGCATTTT.

The V and J genes are TRBV30 and TRBJ1-1; no reliable D call. Trimming shortened V by 3 bases and J by 1 base, and 18 bases separated the two germline ends. This CDR3 is 16 amino acids long. Looked up from germline, CDR1 is GTSNPN and CDR2 is SVGIG (reference sequence). Here the CDR3 DNA reads TGTGCCTGGAGGCCGGACTCCGGGCTACCGAACACTGAAGCTTTCTTT. Translating gives CAWRPDSGLPNTEAFF.

The rearrangement uses TRBV6-5 and TRBJ1-1, with D hard to call. Looked up from germline, CDR1 is MNHEY and CDR2 is SVGAGI. The CDR3 spans 15 residues. V lost 4 bases to trimming and J lost 1 base, with 13 bases between them. The CDR3 DNA reads as TGTGCCAGCAGTTTAGGAGGGTTCGGGAACACTGAAGCTTTCTTT. Translated, it gives CASSLGGFGNTEAFF.

This chain uses TRBV4-2 with TRBJ1-2, with a possible D match to TRBD1 (6 bases). The CDR3 is made up of 13 amino acids. V was pared by 4 bases and J by 2 bases, with 8 bases between. Germline V gives CDR1 LGHNA, CDR2 YNFKEQ. CDR3: CASSPDRNYGYTF. DNA for the CDR3: TGTGCCAGCAGCCCTGACAGGAACTATGGCTACACCTTC.

V and J are TRBV10-3 and TRBJ2-7; D might be TRBD2 (5 bases). Germline loops: CDR1 ENHRY, CDR2 SYGVKD. V was cut by 10 bases and J by 5 bases, with 18 bases left in between. The CDR3 is 13 residues long. CDR3: CATQSQEEDEQYF. The CDR3 DNA follows: TGTGCCACCCAGTCCCAGGAGGAGGACGAGCAGTACTTC.

This chain joins TRBV30 and TRBJ2-5; 9 bases match TRBD2. CDR1 is GTSNPN, CDR2 SVGIG, per germline (reference sequence). This CDR3 comprises 16 residues. Trimming cost V 0 bases and J 6 bases; bases outside gene matches: 11. The DNA of the CDR3 is TGTGCCTGGAGTGTGAGGCTGGCGGGAGGGAGTAAGACCCAGTACTTC. The encoded protein is CAWSVRLAGGSKTQYF.

The chain is built from TRBV11-2 and TRBJ2-1; weak D call: TRBD1 (6 bases). CDR1 and CDR2 (germline): SGHAT, FQNNGV. Deletions cut 5 bases from V and 10 bases from J, with 15 bases between. The CDR3 consists of 13 residues. CDR3 protein: CASSLLTGGEQFF. The CDR3 region has the DNA TGTGCCAGCAGCCTATTGACAGGAGGCGAGCAGTTCTTC.

The chain recombines TRBV14 with TRBJ2-3, with 7 bases matching TRBD1. After removal of 2 bases from V and 6 bases from J, the junction contained 5 bases not matched to a gene. There are 14 residues in the CDR3. Germline V gene lookup returns CDR1 SGHDN and CDR2 FVKESK. The CDR3 sequence: CASSQRQTGDTQYF. DNA of the CDR3: TGTGCCAGCAGCCAACGACAGACAGGGGATACGCAGTATTTT.

The rearrangement uses TRBV11-3 and TRBJ2-7; D is unclear. The CDR3 runs to 12 residues. Germline V gene sequence: CDR1 SGHNT, CDR2 YENEEA. With 5 bases removed from V and 0 bases from J, the gap between germline ends came to 5 bases. CDR3 sequence reads: CASSQNSYEQYF. The CDR3 coding sequence is TGTGCCAGCAGCCAGAACTCCTACGAGCAGTACTTC.

The rearrangement joins TRBV11-2 to TRBJ2-1, with 8 bases matching TRBD1. This CDR3 region has 13 residues. The V gene's germline CDR1 is SGHAT and CDR2 FQNNGV. V shed 6 bases, J shed 3 bases, and the junction held 1 base outside the gene matches. In nucleotides, the CDR3 is TGTGCCAGCAGAACAGGGGGCTACAATGAGCAGTTCTTC. Amino acid sequence: CASRTGGYNEQFF. Complete variable domain (other parts from reference TRBV11-2 and TRBJ2-1): EAGVAQSPRYKIIEKRQSVAFWCNPISGHATLYWYQQILGQGPKLLIQFQNNGVVDDSQLPKDRFSAERLKGVDSTLKIQPAKLEDSAVYLCASRTGGYNEQFFGPGTRLTVL.

The CDR3 reads CASSPTGVNKNIQYF. DNA for the CDR3: TGTGCCAGCAGCCCCACAGGGGTCAACAAAAACATTCAGTACTTC. The genes are TRBV7-9 and TRBJ2-4, with TRBD1 matching over 7 bases. Germline CDR1 is SEHNR and CDR2 is FQNEAQ (reference sequence). With V trimmed by 5 bases and J by 3 bases, 7 bases remained unmatched. The CDR3 runs to 15 residues.

The chain joins TRBV4-3 to TRBJ2-7; D is perhaps TRBD1 (5 bases). The V end lost 1 base, the J end lost 4 bases, and 14 bases lay between the germline ends. Germline CDR1 reads LGHNA; CDR2 reads YSLEER. CDR3 length: 15 amino acids. This CDR3 is CASSQGNDRRYEQYF. Written as DNA, the CDR3 is TGCGCCAGCAGCCAAGGGAATGACAGACGTTACGAGCAGTACTTC.

CDR3 bases: TGCGCCAGCAGCCCTAGGAACTCAGGGGGCGGTGAGACCCAGTACTTC. Translating it yields CASSPRNSGGGETQYF. The V gene is TRBV5-1, the J gene TRBJ2-5; 8 positions match TRBD1. The trim removed 4 bases at V and 5 bases at J, leaving 13 bases unmatched. From germline, CDR1 is SGHRS and CDR2 YFSETQ. The length of the CDR3 is 16 residues.